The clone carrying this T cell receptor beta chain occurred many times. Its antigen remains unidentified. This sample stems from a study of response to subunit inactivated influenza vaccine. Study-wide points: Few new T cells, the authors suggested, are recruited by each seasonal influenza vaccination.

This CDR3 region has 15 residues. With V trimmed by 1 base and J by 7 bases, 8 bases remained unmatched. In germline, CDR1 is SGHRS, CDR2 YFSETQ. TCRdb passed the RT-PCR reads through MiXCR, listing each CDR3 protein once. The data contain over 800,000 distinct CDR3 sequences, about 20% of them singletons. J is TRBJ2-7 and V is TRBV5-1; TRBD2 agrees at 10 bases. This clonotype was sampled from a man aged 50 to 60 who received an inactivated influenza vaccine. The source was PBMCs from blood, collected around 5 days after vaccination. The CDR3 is CASSLSSGRLEEQYF. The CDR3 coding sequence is TGCGCCAGCAGCTTGTCTAGCGGGAGACTGGAAGAGCAGTACTTC.